This T cell receptor beta chain was sequenced for a study of T cells in tuberculosis. CDR1 is KGHSH, CDR2 LQKENI, per germline. Trimming took 2 bases from V and 7 from J, leaving 17 bases between them. The CDR3 consists of 15 residues. Generated by immunoSEQ multiplex PCR, the TCRdb table keeps only in-frame clones and is missing some. The table lists tens of thousands of clones, about 96% of them singletons. The TCR comes from a donor aged 10 to 29 with latent tuberculosis or without tuberculosis infection. This chain joins TRBV18 and TRBJ1-2, with D perhaps TRBD1 (6 bases). The sequencing input was PBMCs. CDR3 nucleotides: TGTGCCAGCTCACCAACGAGGGGGATAGTGGGTGGCTACACCTTC. Its protein product is CASSPTRGIVGGYTF.